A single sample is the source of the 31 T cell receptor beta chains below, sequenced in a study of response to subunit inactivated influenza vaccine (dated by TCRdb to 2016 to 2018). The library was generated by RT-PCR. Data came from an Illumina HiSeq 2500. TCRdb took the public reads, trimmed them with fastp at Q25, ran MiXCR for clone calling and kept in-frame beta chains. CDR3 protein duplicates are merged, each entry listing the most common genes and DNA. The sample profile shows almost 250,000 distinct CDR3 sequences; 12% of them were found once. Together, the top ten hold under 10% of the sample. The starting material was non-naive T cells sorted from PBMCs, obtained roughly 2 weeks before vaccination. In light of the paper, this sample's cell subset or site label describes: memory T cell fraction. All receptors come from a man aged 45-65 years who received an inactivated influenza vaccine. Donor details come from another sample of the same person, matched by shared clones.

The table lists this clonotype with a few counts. The CDR3 DNA follows: TGTGCCAGCAGCCGGGGACAGGGAGAAAGGCCCCTCCACTTT. Protein: CASSRGQGERPLHF. V gene TRBV3-1 combines with J gene TRBJ1-6, with 9 positions matching TRBD1. This CDR3 has 14 residues. Germline CDR1 is LGHDT and CDR2 is YNNKEL (reference sequence). V shed 4 bases, J shed 13 bases, and the junction held 8 bases outside the gene matches.

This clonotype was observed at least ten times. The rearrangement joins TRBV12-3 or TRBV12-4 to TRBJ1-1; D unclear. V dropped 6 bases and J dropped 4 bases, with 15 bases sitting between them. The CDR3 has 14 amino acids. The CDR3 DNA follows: TGTGCCAGCAGACTCCCCCCGGGTCCCACTGAAGCTTTCTTT. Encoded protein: CASRLPPGPTEAFF.

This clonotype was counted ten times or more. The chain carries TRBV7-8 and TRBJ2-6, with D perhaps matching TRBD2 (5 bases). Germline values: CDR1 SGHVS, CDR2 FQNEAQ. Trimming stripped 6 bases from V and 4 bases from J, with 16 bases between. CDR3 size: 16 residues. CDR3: CASSLPPSGGANVLTF. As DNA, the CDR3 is TGTGCCAGCAGTCTCCCCCCTTCGGGGGGGGCCAACGTCCTGACTTTC.

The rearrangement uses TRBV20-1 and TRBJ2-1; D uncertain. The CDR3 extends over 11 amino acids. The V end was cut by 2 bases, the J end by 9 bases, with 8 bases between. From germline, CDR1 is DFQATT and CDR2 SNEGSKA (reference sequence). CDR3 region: CSARRQVEQFF. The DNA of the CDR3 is TGCAGTGCTAGACGCCAGGTTGAGCAGTTCTTC.

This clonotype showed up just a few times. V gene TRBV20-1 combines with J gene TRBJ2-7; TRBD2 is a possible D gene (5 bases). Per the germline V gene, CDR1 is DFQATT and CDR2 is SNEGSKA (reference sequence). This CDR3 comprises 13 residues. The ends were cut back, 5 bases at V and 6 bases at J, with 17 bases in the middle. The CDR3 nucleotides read TGCAGTGCTCCGGCCTACGAACGGGGCGAGCAGTACTTC. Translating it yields CSAPAYERGEQYF.

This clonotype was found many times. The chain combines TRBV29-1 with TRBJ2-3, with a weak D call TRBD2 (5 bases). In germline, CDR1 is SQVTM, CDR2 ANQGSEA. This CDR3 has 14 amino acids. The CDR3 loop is CTIGSGIGADTQYF. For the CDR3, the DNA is TGCACAATCGGATCGGGGATTGGTGCAGATACGCAGTATTTT.

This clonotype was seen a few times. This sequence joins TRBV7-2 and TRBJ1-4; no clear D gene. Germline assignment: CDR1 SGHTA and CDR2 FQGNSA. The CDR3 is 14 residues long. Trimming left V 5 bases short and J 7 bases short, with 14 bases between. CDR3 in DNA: TGTGCCAGCAGCCACCCAGCCATTGGTGAAAAACTGTTTTTT. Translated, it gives CASSHPAIGEKLFF.

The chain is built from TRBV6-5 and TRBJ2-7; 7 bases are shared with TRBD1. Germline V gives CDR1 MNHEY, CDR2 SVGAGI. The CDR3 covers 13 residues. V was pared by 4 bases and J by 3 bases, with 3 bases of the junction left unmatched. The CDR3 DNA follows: TGTGCCAGCAGTTGGGACAGAGACTACGAGCAGTACTTC. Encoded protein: CASSWDRDYEQYF.

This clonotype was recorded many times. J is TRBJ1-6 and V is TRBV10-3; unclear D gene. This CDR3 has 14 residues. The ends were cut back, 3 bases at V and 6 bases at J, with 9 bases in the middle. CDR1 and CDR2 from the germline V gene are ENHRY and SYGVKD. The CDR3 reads CAISDEGGNSPLHF. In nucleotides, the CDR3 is TGTGCCATCAGTGACGAGGGAGGTAATTCACCCCTCCACTTT.

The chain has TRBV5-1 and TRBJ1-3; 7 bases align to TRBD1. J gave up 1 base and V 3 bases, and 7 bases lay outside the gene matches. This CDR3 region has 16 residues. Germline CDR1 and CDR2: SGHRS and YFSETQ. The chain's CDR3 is CASSWEQGSSGNTIYF. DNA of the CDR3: TGCGCCAGCAGCTGGGAACAGGGGTCTTCTGGAAACACCATATATTTT.

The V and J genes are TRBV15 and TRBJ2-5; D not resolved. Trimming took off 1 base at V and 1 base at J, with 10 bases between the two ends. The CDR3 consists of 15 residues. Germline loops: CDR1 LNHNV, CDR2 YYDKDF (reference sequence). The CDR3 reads CATSRAGSPQETQYF. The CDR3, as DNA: TGTGCCACCAGCAGAGCGGGCAGCCCCCAAGAGACCCAGTACTTC.

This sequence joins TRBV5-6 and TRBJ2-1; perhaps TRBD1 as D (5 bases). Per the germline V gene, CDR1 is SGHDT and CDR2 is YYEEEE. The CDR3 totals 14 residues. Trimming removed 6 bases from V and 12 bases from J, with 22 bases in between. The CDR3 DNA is TGTGCCAGCACCCTAACCCATACCGACAGAGGGCAGTTCTTC. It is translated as CASTLTHTDRGQFF.

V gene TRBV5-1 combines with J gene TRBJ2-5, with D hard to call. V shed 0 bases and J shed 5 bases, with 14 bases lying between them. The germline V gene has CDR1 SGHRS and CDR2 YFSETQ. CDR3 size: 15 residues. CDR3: CASSLVSQAAETQYF. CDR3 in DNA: TGCGCCAGCAGCTTGGTGTCCCAGGCGGCCGAGACCCAGTACTTC.

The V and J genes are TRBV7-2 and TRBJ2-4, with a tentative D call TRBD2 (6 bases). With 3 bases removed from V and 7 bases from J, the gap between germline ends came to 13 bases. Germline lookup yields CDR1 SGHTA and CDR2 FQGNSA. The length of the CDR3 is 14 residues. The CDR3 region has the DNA TGTGCCAGCAGCTTCGGACTAACCGGGAACATTCAGTACTTC. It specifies CASSFGLTGNIQYF. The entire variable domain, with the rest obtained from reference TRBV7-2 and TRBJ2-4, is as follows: GAGVSQSPSNKVTEKGKDVELRCDPISGHTALYWYRQSLGQGLEFLIYFQGNSAPDKSGLPSDRFSAERTGGSVSTLTIQRTQQEDSAVYLCASSFGLTGNIQYFGAGTRLSVL.

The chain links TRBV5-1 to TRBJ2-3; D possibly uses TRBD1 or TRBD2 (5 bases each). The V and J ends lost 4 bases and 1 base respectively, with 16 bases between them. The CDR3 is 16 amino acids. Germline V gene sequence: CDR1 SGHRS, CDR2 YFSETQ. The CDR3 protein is CASSKTGTGGTDTQYF. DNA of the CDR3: TGCGCCAGCAGCAAGACCGGGACCGGCGGCACAGATACGCAGTATTTT.

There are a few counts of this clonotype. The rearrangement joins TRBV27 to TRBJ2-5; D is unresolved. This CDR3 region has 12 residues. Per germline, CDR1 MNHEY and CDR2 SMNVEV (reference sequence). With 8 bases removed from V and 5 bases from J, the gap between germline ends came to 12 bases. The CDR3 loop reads CASSSVGETQYF. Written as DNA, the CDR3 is TGTGCCAGCTCCTCCGTGGGGGAGACCCAGTACTTC.

The CDR3 region has the DNA TGTGCCAGCAGCCAAGAGGAGGGAGAGGATCAGCCCCAGCATTTT. Translation gives CASSQEEGEDQPQHF. J is TRBJ1-5 and V is TRBV4-2; D not certain. Trimming cost V 0 bases and J 5 bases, with 11 bases left between them. Germline V CDR1 and CDR2: LGHNA, YNFKEQ. CDR3 length equals 15 residues.

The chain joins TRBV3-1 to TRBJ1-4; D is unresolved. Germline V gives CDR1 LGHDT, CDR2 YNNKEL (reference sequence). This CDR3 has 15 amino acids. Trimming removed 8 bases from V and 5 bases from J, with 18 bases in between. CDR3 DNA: TGTGCCAGCGGCCCAGGAGAGCTGGGGAATGAAAAACTGTTTTTT. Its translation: CASGPGELGNEKLFF. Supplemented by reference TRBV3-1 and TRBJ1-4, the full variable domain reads DTAVSQTPKYLVTQMGNDKSIKCEQNLGHDTMYWYKQDSKKFLKIMFSYNNKELIINETVPNRFSPKSPDKAHLNLHINSLELGDSAVYFCASGPGELGNEKLFFGSGTQLSVL.

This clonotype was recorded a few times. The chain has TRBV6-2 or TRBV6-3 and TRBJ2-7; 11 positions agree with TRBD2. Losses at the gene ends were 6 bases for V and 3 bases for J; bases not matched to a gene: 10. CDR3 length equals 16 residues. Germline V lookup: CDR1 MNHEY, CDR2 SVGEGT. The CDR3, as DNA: TGTGCCAGCAGCCCGGGACTAGCGGCGAGGGGCTACGAGCAGTACTTC. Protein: CASSPGLAARGYEQYF.

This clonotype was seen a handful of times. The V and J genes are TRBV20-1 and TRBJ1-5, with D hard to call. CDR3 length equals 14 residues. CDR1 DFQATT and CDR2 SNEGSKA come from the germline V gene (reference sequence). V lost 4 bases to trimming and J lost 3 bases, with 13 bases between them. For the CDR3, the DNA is TGCAGTGCTAAACCCAACCAGCACAATCAGCCCCAGCATTTT. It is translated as CSAKPNQHNQPQHF.

The CDR3 nucleotides are TGTGCCAGCAGCGGAGGACAGGGGCCCCGAGGGACGAAACTGTTTTTT. It codes for CASSGGQGPRGTKLFF. The rearrangement links TRBV9 to TRBJ1-4, with 9 bases fitting TRBD1. Germline V gene data show CDR1 as SGDLS and CDR2 as YYNGEE. The trim removed 3 bases at V and 11 bases at J, leaving 14 bases unmatched. This CDR3 region has 16 residues.

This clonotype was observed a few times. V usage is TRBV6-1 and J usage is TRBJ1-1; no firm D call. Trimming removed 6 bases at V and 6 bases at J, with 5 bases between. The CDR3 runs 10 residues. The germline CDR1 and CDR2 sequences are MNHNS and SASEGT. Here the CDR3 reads CASRDSEAFF. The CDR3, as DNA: TGTGCCAGCAGGGACTCTGAAGCTTTCTTT.

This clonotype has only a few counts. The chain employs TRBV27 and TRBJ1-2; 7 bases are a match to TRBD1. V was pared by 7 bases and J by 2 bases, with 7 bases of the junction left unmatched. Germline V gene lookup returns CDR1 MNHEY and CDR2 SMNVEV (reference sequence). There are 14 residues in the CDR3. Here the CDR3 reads CASKQTGANYGYTF. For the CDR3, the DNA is TGTGCCAGCAAACAAACAGGGGCCAACTATGGCTACACCTTC.

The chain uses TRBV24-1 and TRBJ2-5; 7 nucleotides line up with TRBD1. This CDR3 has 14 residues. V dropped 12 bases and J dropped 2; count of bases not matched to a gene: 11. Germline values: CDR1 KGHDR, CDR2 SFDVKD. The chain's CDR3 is CASSGRGSQETQYF. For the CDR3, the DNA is TGTGCCTCCTCCGGCAGGGGGAGTCAAGAGACCCAGTACTTC.

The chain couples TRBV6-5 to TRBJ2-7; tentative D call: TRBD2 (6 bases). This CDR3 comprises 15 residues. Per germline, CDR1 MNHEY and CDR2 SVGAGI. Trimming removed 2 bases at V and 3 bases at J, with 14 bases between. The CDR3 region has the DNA TGTGCCAGCAGTTACGGGGGGACGGGGCGCTACGAGCAGTACTTC. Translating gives CASSYGGTGRYEQYF.

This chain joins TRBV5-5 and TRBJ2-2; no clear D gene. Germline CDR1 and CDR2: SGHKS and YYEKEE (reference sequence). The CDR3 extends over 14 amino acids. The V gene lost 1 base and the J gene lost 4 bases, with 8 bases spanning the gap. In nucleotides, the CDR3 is TGTGCCAGCAGCTTGCCCGGGTTCACCGGGGAGCTGTTTTTT. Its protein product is CASSLPGFTGELFF. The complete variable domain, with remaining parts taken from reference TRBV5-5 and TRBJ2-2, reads DAGVTQSPTHLIKTRGQQVTLRCSPISGHKSVSWYQQVLGQGPQFIFQYYEKEERGRGNFPDRFSARQFPNYSSELNVNALLLGDSALYLCASSLPGFTGELFFGEGSRLTVL.

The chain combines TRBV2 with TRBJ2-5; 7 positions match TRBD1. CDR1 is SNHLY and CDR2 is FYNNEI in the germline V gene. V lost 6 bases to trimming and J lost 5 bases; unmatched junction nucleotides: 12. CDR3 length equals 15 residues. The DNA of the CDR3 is TGTGCCAGCAGGCCCGGGACAGAAGGTTGGGAGACCCAGTACTTC. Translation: CASRPGTEGWETQYF. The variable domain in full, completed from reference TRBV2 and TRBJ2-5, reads EPEVTQTPSHQVTQMGQEVILRCVPISNHLYFYWYRQILGQKVEFLVSFYNNEISEKSEIFDDQFSVERPDGSNFTLKIRSTKLEDSAMYFCASRPGTEGWETQYFGPGTRLLVL.

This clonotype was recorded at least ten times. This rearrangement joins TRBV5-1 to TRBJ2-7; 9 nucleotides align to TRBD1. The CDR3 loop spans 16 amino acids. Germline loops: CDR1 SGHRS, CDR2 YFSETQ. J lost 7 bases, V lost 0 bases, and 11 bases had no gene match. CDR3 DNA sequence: TGCGCCAGCAGCTTGGACAGGGGGCGATTTATGGGGGAGCAGTACTTC. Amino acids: CASSLDRGRFMGEQYF.

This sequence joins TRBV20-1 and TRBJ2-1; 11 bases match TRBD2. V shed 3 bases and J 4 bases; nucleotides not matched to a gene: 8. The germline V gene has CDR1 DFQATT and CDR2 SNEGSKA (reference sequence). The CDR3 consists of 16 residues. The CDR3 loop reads CSASPIAGGPYNEQFF. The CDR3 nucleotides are TGCAGTGCTAGCCCAATAGCGGGGGGGCCTTACAATGAGCAGTTCTTC.

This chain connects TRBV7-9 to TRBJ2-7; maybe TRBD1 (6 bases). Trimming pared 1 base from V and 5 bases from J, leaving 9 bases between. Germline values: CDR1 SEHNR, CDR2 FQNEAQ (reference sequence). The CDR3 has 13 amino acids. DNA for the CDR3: TGTGCCAGCAGCTTAGACCAGGGGAACGAGCAGTACTTC. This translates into CASSLDQGNEQYF.

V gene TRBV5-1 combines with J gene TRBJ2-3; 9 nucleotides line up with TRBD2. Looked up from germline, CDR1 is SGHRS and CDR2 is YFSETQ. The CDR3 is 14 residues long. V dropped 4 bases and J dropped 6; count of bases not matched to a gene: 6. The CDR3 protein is CASSTRTSADTQYF. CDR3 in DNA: TGCGCCAGCAGCACCAGGACTAGCGCCGATACGCAGTATTTT.